This T cell receptor beta chain was captured by sequencing in a study of T cells in Graves' hyperthyroidism and ophthalmopathy. Study-wide results and limits: In blood, most of the thyroid clonotypes expanded above 0.001 were also present.

This CDR3 spans 13 amino acids. Germline assignment: CDR1 KGHDR and CDR2 SFDVKD. Graves' hyperthyroidism without ophthalmopathy progression within 18 months was termed stable. Participants, patients aged 18 to 65, had newly diagnosed hyperthyroidism with a duration under 2 months. Patients with uncontrolled infections, other autoimmune diseases, pregnancy or lactation were excluded. TCR beta CDR3 regions were amplified from RNA. An initial round of RT-PCR targeting the TCR CDR3 relied on the HTBI primer set. In TCRdb, the multiplex PCR reads were re-called with MiXCR into one record per CDR3 protein. This sample has 500,000 to 750,000 distinct CDR3 sequences; 35% to 55% occur once, and the top ten carry around 8%. This clonotype appeared once. What it binds is unknown.

The sequence was obtained from a woman under 30 with Graves' hyperthyroidism. The chain carries TRBV24-1 and TRBJ2-5; D is unclear. Sample: peripheral blood or thyroid tissue (not recorded which). In nucleotides, the CDR3 is TGTGCTAAGGACGGGCAGGCCCAAGAGACCCAGTACTTC. The encoded protein is CAKDGQAQETQYF.